Included here is one T cell receptor beta chain sequence, with context. This entry comes from a study of human versus mouse CDR3 diversity and MHC coevolution. The ends were cut back, 5 bases at V and 0 bases at J, with 9 bases in the middle. CDR1 and CDR2 from the germline V gene are LNHDA and SQIVND (reference sequence). The CDR3 contains 14 residues. TCRdb's copy holds only in-frame clones and misses some; the assay was immunoSEQ multiplex PCR. This table has tens of thousands of clones, just under 95% appearing once. The clonotype was recovered from a person aged 25 to 75 in good health. Sequenced material: naive CD4+ T cells from blood. The subset is: CD45RO-negative CD62L-positive naive CD4 T cells. This rearrangement joins TRBV19 to TRBJ2-3; tentatively, D is TRBD2 (6 bases). CDR3 DNA: TGTGCCAGTAGTTTTGGACTAAGCACAGATACGCAGTATTTT. Translation: CASSFGLSTDTQYF.